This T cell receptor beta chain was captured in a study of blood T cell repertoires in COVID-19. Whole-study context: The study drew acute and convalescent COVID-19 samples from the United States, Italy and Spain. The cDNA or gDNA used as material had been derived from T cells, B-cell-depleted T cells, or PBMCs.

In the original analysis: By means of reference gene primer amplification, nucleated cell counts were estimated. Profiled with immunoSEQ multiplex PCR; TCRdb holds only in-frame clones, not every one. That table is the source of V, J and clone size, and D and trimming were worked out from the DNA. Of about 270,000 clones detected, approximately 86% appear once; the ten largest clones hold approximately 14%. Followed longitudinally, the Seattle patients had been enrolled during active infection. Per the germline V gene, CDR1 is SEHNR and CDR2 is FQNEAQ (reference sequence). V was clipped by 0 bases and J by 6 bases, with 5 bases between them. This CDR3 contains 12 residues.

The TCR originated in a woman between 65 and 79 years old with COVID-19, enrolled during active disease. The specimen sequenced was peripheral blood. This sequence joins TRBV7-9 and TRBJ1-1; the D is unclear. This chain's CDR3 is CASSLAVPEAFF. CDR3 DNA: TGTGCCAGCAGCTTAGCCGTCCCTGAAGCTTTCTTT.